The rows below give T cell receptor beta chains drawn from one sample of a study of blood T cell repertoires in COVID-19. Generated by immunoSEQ multiplex PCR, the TCRdb table keeps only in-frame clones and is missing some. Altogether roughly 290,000 clones are present, approximately 85% being singletons, with the ten largest covering 0.7% to 0.9%. Sequenced: peripheral blood. The receptors were sampled from a human donor with COVID-19, enrolled during active disease. The donor label of this sample is uncertain. Both conserved end residues are part of each CDR3. D genes are given only for firm matches. Clone size is shown for a subset of rows, as once, few, many or a class of expanded clone.

size	D	V	J	DNA	CDR3
few	TRBD1	TRBV6-1	TRBJ1-2	TGTGCCAGCAGTGAAAATCGAGGGGGCGATGGGGGCTACACCTTC	CASSENRGGDGGYTF
once	TRBD1	TRBV11-2	TRBJ2-7	TGTGCCAGCAGCAGGGGACAGGCCTACTCCTACGAGCAGTACTTC	CASSRGQAYSYEQYF
-	TRBD1	TRBV4-1	TRBJ1-2	TGCGCCAGCAGCCAAGTTCGCCGGGACAGGGTAAAAGCAACCTATGGCTACACCTTC	CASSQVRRDRVKATYGYTF
once	TRBD1	TRBV29-1	TRBJ1-5	TGCAGCGTTGGGTCCGGACAGGGATATCAGCCCCAGCATTTT	CSVGSGQGYQPQHF
-	TRBD1	TRBV27	TRBJ1-2	TGTGCCAGCAGTCCCCGACAGGGGAAGGACTATGGCTACACCTTC	CASSPRQGKDYGYTF
-	-	TRBV6-5	TRBJ2-7	TGTGCCAGCAGTTACTCCCGGGACTCCCTTGAGCAGTACTTC	CASSYSRDSLEQYF
-	-	TRBV19	TRBJ1-5	TGTGCCAGTAGTATGATGTCGGGTGGGGGGGGCAATCAGCCCCAGCATTTT	CASSMMSGGGGNQPQHF
-	-	TRBV28	TRBJ1-2	TGTGCCAGCAGCTCTCCACGTGGGGGGGGGCATCACTATGGCTACACCTTC	CASSSPRGGGHHYGYTF
-	-	TRBV5-1	TRBJ2-7	TGCGCCAGCAGTTATGTCCGGGGCGAGCAGTACTTC	CASSYVRGEQYF
-	TRBD1	TRBV6-5	TRBJ1-2	TGTGCCAGCAGTTTGGACAGGTGGAATTATGGCTACACCTTC	CASSLDRWNYGYTF
-	TRBD1	TRBV29-1	TRBJ2-7	TGCAGCGTTGAAGGGGGACGGGACAGCTACGAGCAGTACTTC	CSVEGGRDSYEQYF
once	-	TRBV5-1	TRBJ1-1	TGCGCCAGCAGCTTGGAAAGGGGGGGCGAGACTGAAGCTTTCTTT	CASSLERGGETEAFF
-	-	TRBV29-1	TRBJ1-2	TGCAGCGTTGATCTGAGAGCTAACTATGGCTACACCTTC	CSVDLRANYGYTF
once	-	TRBV7-9	TRBJ1-6	TGTGCCAGCAGCTCCCGGGACCCTCAGCGGGTTAATTCACCCCTCCACTTT	CASSSRDPQRVNSPLHF
-	-	TRBV3-1/TRBV3-2	TRBJ1-1	TGTGCCAGCAGCCATCTCAACAGGGAGGCTTTCTTT	CASSHLNREAFF
-	-	TRBV9	TRBJ2-5	TGTGCCAGCAGCGTCCACTACCGGGACACCGAGCAAGAGACCCAGTACTTC	CASSVHYRDTEQETQYF